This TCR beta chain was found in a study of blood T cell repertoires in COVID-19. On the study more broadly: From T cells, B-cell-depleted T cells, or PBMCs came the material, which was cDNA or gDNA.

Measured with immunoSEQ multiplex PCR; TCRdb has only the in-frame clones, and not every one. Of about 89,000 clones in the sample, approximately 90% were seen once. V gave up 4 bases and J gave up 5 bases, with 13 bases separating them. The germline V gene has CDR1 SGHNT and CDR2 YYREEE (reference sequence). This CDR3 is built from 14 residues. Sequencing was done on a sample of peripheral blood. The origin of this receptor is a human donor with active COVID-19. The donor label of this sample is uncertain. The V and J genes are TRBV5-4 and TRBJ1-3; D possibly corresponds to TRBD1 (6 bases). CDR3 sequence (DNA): TGTGCCAGCAGCATTGACAGGTCCAGAAACACCATATATTTT. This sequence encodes CASSIDRSRNTIYF.